A single T cell receptor (beta chain) is shown here with its context. Its antigen is still unknown. Data came from immunoSEQ multiplex PCR; TCRdb stores just in-frame clones and leaves some out. The sample carries some 35,000 clones, approximately 82% recorded once. Germline V gene sequence: CDR1 MDHEN, CDR2 SYDVKM. The V end lost 5 bases, the J end lost 0 bases, and 13 bases lay between the germline ends. The CDR3 spans 15 residues. These data belong to a study of CD4 T cells in relation to SARS-CoV-2 and coronaviruses. Study in general: PBMCs were cultured with antigen for nine to eleven days before TCR beta sequencing. The restricting HLA molecule for shared crossreactive spike epitopes was mapped. General study findings and limits: According to naive versus memory sequencing, detected responses are memory recall, not newly primed. Approximately 65% of donors had memory CD4+ clonotypes crossrecognizing SARS-CoV-2 and common cold coronavirus spike.

The chain has TRBV28 and TRBJ1-2; D uncertain. The sequencing input was naive CD4+ T cells from PBMCs, cultured in vitro. The subset denotes: naive CD4+ T cells isolated by negative enrichment. This receptor was obtained from an adult with COVID-19. This CDR3 reads CASSDMEVANYGYTF. Here the CDR3 DNA reads TGTGCCAGCAGTGACATGGAAGTGGCTAACTATGGCTACACCTTC.